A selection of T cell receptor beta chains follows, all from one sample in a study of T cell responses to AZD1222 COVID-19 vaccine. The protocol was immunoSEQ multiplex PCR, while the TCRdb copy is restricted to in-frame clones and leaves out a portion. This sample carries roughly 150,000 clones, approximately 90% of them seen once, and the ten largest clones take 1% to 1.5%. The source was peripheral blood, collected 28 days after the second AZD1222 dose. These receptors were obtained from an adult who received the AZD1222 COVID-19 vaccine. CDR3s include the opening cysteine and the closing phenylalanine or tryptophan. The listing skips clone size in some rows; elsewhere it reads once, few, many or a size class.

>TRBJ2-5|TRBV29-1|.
CSVEQGGGGRETQYF
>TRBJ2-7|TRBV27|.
CASSTRDRGLIEQYF
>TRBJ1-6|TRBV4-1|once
CASSQDRTANSPLHF
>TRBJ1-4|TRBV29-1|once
CSAGTGVTNEKLFF
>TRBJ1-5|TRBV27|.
CASRNGLSNQPQHF
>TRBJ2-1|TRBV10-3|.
CAIGGTDYNEQFF
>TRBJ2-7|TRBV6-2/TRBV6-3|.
CASSNLQGSYEQYF
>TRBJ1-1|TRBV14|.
CASSQEGVMNTEAFF
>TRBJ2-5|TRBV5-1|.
CASSTGQGTETQYF
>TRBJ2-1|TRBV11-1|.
CASSLGGGAVEQFF
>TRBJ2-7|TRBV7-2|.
CASSASGGEQYF
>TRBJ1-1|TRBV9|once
CASSADGGVVDTEAFF
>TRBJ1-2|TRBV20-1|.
CSAPINYGYTF
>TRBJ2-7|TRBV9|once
CASSVEGTKIYEQYF
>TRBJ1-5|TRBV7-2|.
CASSLYTGPPQHF
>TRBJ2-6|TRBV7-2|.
CASTPWLRGAGANVLTF
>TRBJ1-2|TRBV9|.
CASSVALQASYGYTF
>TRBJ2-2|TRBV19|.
CASSVRTANTGELFF
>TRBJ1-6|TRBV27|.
CASSLVDKYNSPLHF
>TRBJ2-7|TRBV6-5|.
CASYRGQGYEQYF
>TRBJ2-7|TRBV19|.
CASSIKLNYEQYF
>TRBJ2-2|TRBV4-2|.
CASSQAPKDTGELFF
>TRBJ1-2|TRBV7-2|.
CASSLAGEYGYTF
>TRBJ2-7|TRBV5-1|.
CASSSPEGAGFSYEQYF
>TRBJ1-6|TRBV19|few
CASSEGARNSPLHF
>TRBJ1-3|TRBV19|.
CASRGDRDRNTIYF
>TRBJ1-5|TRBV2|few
CASRGGSSNQPQHF
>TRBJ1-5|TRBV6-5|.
CASSATVSNQPQHF
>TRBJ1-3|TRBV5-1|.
CASSFRQGDSSGNTIYF
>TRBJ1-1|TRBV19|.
CASSMDRVEAFF
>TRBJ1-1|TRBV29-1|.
CSVETGRAFF
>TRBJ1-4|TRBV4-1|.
CASSHYSPGTGRPTNEKLFF
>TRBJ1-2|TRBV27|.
CASSWTANYGYTF
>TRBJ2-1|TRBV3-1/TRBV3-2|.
CASSQDMGAFYNEQFF
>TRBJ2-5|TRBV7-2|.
CASSLVEETQYF
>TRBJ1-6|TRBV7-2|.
CASSLKAGDGSPLHF
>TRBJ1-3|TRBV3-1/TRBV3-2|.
CASSQGSGNTIYF
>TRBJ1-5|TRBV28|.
CASTDELPQGARPQHF
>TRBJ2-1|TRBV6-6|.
CASSYSTENEQFF
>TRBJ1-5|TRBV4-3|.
CASSQDNRFGQPQHF
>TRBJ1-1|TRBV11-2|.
CASSLVGETEAFF
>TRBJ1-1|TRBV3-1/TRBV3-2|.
CASRRSGEFTEAFF
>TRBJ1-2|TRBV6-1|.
CASSEALMGYGYTF
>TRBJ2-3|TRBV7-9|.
CASSPRGTDTQYF
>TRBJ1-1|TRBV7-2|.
CASSLTGVNTEAFF
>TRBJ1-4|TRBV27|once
CASSSTGEKLFF
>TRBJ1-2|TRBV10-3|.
CASKYEGGDGYTF
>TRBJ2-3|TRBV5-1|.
CASSPPGLAGATDTQYF